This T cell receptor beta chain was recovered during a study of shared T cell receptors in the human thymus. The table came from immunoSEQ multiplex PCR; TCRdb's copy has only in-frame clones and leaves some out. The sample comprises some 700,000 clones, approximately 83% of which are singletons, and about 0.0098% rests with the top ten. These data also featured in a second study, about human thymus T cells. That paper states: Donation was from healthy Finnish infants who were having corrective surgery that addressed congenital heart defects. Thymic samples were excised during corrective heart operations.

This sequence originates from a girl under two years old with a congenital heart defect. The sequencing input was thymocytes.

Here the CDR3 reads CASSLDIKASGPSPHYSTLHF. CDR3 bases: TGCGCCAGCAGCTTGGATATTAAGGCGAGCGGACCCTCTCCCCACTATTCGACCCTCCACTTT. This chain joins TRBV5-1 and TRBJ1-6; D uncertain. V lost 0 bases, J lost 14 bases, and 36 bases lay in between. The CDR3 contains 21 residues. Germline loops: CDR1 SGHRS, CDR2 YFSETQ.